The present T cell receptor beta chain was sequenced within a study of molecular identifiers for immune sequencing clone quantification. TCRdb independently ran MiXCR on the PCR reads; one entry per CDR3 protein. This table holds more than 450,000 distinct CDR3 sequences, less than 30% found once. This CDR3 region has 16 residues. CDR1 is DFQATT, CDR2 SNEGSKA, per germline (reference sequence). V lost 0 bases, J lost 7 bases, and 10 bases stayed unmatched. V and J are TRBV20-1 and TRBJ2-1; 9 nucleotides align to TRBD2. Sequencing was done on a sample of naive CD8+ T cells from blood, with Jurkat cell RNA spiked in. The subset is: FACS-sorted CD8+CD4-CCR7+CD45RA+ naive T cells. The TCR comes from a human donor in good health. Some libraries in this study had Jurkat cell RNA spiked in. The CDR3 bases are TGCAGTGCTAGAGATCTTCTAGCGGGGACAACTAATGAGCAGTTCTTC. It encodes CSARDLLAGTTNEQFF.